This record covers a single TCR beta chain. Each CDR3 protein gets one entry after TCRdb re-called the RT-PCR reads with MiXCR. The table lists hundreds of thousands of distinct CDR3 sequences, around 8% of them singletons. Germline lookup yields CDR1 DFQATT and CDR2 SNEGSKA (reference sequence). This CDR3 region has 11 residues. The V and J ends lost 5 bases and 5 bases respectively, with 8 bases between them. The data originate from a study of response to subunit inactivated influenza vaccine. The source of this sequence is a man between 50 and 75 years old who received an inactivated influenza vaccine. The sequencing here drew on PBMCs from blood, taken about 24 months after vaccination. The chain couples TRBV20-1 to TRBJ2-3; unclear D gene. CDR3 amino acids: CSADVLDTQYF. CDR3 DNA sequence: TGCAGTGCTGACGTTTTAGATACGCAGTATTTT.